These 27 T cell receptor beta chains were sequenced from one sample in a study of cytomegalovirus exposure and HLA in healthy donors. The PCR contained 60 Vbeta and 13 Jbeta primers. The data were produced by immunoSEQ multiplex PCR, yet TCRdb's version contains in-frame clones alone and is incomplete. The sample includes tens of thousands of clones, less than 80% of them seen just once. Sequenced: PBMCs. The source is a male donor in good health and CMV-seronegative.

The chain employs TRBV28 and TRBJ1-6; TRBD1 agrees at 7 bases. Per the germline V gene, CDR1 is MDHEN and CDR2 is SYDVKM. V lost 5 bases to trimming and J lost 10 bases; unmatched junction nucleotides: 11. The CDR3 covers 15 residues. CDR3 loop: CASSPWTDRDSPLHF. The CDR3 DNA is TGTGCCAGCAGTCCATGGACCGACAGGGACTCACCCCTCCACTTT.

This chain joins TRBV5-1 and TRBJ1-6, with a tentative D call TRBD1 (5 bases). This CDR3 spans 15 amino acids. Germline-derived CDR1 and CDR2 are SGHRS and YFSETQ. Deletions cut 0 bases from V and 6 bases from J, with 10 bases between. Here the CDR3 DNA reads TGCGCCAGCAGCTTGGAAGGGGCCGGTAATTCACCCCTCCACTTT. Translated: CASSLEGAGNSPLHF. The full variable domain, in which reference TRBV5-1 and TRBJ1-6 provide the parts outside the CDR3, is KAGVTQTPRYLIKTRGQQVTLSCSPISGHRSVSWYQQTPGQGLQFLFEYFSETQRNKGNFPGRFSGRQFSNSRSEMNVSTLELGDSALYLCASSLEGAGNSPLHFGNGTRLTVT.

V and J are TRBV6-5 and TRBJ1-1; D not resolved. This CDR3 spans 14 amino acids. V lost 7 bases and J lost 2, with 14 bases in between. CDR1 and CDR2 from the germline V gene are MNHEY and SVGAGI. The CDR3 loop is CASKGRSRNTEAFF. CDR3 coding DNA: TGTGCCAGCAAAGGGAGGTCCCGTAACACTGAAGCTTTCTTT.

The genes are TRBV4-3 and TRBJ2-7; tentative D call: TRBD2 (6 bases). Deletions cut 4 bases from V and 2 bases from J, with 12 bases between. This CDR3 is built from 14 residues. CDR1 is LGHNA and CDR2 is YSLEER in the germline V gene. CDR3 in amino acids: CASSPSGEAYEQYF. In nucleotides, the CDR3 is TGCGCCAGCAGCCCGTCGGGGGAGGCCTACGAGCAGTACTTC.

The rearrangement uses TRBV7-6 and TRBJ1-5; TRBD1 matches at 7 bases. The CDR3 extends over 14 amino acids. V dropped 6 bases and J dropped 4; count of bases not matched to a gene: 6. CDR1 and CDR2 (germline): SGHVS, FNYEAQ. CDR3 sequence (DNA): TGTGCCAGCAGGGCCAGGACAGGTAATCAGCCCCAGCATTTT. This translates into CASRARTGNQPQHF.

The chain couples TRBV6-6 to TRBJ1-2; D is perhaps TRBD1 (6 bases). V was cut by 0 bases and J by 6 bases, with 11 bases left in between. The CDR3 is 14 amino acids. Germline values: CDR1 MNHNY, CDR2 SVGAGI (reference sequence). This CDR3 is CASSYSGGADGYTF. In DNA form, the CDR3 reads TGTGCCAGCAGTTACTCGGGGGGGGCAGATGGCTACACCTTC.

The chain recombines TRBV19 with TRBJ1-2; D remains unclear. The CDR3 sequence is 12 residues long. The V and J ends lost 1 base and 8 bases respectively, with 8 bases between them. Germline CDR1 reads LNHDA; CDR2 reads SQIVND (reference sequence). CDR3 coding DNA: TGTGCCAGTAGTATAGCGGGAGGAGGCTACACCTTC. Its protein product is CASSIAGGGYTF.

The chain employs TRBV2 and TRBJ1-5, with D maybe TRBD1 (5 bases). Germline values: CDR1 SNHLY, CDR2 FYNNEI. The CDR3 sequence is 14 residues long. V dropped 6 bases and J dropped 7 bases, with 16 bases sitting between them. CDR3 in amino acids: CASRERDLWQPQHF. CDR3 sequence (DNA): TGTGCCAGCAGGGAACGGGACTTATGGCAGCCCCAGCATTTT.

This clone is a singleton in its sample. The chain uses TRBV7-3 and TRBJ2-1; TRBD2 is a possible D gene (5 bases). V shed 1 base and J shed 6 bases, with 16 bases lying between them. The CDR3 runs to 16 residues. The germline CDR1 and CDR2 sequences are SGHTA and FQGTGA. The chain's CDR3 is CASSLIPATGGNEQFF. The CDR3 DNA reads TGTGCCAGCAGCTTAATCCCGGCCACCGGAGGCAATGAGCAGTTCTTC.

The chain couples TRBV28 to TRBJ1-4; D gene uncertain. This CDR3 region has 15 residues. CDR1 MDHEN and CDR2 SYDVKM come from the germline V gene. V was trimmed by 3 bases and J by 3 bases, leaving 11 bases between them. The CDR3 sequence: CASSLNGIANEKLFF. The CDR3, as DNA: TGTGCCAGCAGTTTGAACGGGATCGCTAATGAAAAACTGTTTTTT.

The chain is built from TRBV19 and TRBJ2-1; D is perhaps TRBD1 (6 bases). Germline V gene lookup returns CDR1 LNHDA and CDR2 SQIVND (reference sequence). Trimming left V 8 bases short and J 7 bases short, with 21 bases between. The CDR3 has 15 amino acids. CDR3 bases: TGTGCCAGTGGGGGCAATACCCCTTACACGAATGAGCAGTTCTTC. Translating it yields CASGGNTPYTNEQFF.

The V gene is TRBV7-2, the J gene TRBJ1-6; 9 positions match TRBD1. Germline CDR1 reads SGHTA; CDR2 reads FQGNSA. There are 15 residues in the CDR3. V shed 6 bases, J shed 7 bases, and the junction held 7 bases outside the gene matches. The CDR3 DNA reads TGTGCCAGCAGTGCGGGGGACAGGGTAAATTCACCCCTCCACTTT. Amino acid sequence: CASSAGDRVNSPLHF.

This chain joins TRBV28 and TRBJ1-1; weak D call: TRBD1 (5 bases). The CDR3 covers 17 residues. Germline assignment: CDR1 MDHEN and CDR2 SYDVKM. The V end lost 6 bases, the J end lost 0 bases, and 20 bases lay between the germline ends. CDR3 loop: CASSPIPGLRMNTEAFF. For the CDR3, the DNA is TGTGCCAGCAGCCCGATCCCGGGACTAAGAATGAACACTGAAGCTTTCTTT.

This rearrangement joins TRBV19 to TRBJ2-7; TRBD1 matches at 11 bases. This CDR3 has 15 amino acids. Germline loops: CDR1 LNHDA, CDR2 SQIVND (reference sequence). J lost 4 bases, V lost 8 bases, and 10 bases had no gene match. The CDR3 DNA reads TGTGCCAGTCGAAGGAGAGGACAGGGGGCGTACGAGCAGTACTTC. It yields the protein CASRRRGQGAYEQYF. Variable domain in full (rest from reference TRBV19 and TRBJ2-7): DGGITQSPKYLFRKEGQNVTLSCEQNLNHDAMYWYRQDPGQGLRLIYYSQIVNDFQKGDIAEGYSVSREKKESFPLTVTSAQKNPTAFYLCASRRRGQGAYEQYFGPGTRLTVT.

The V and J genes are TRBV4-1 and TRBJ2-7, with a possible D match to TRBD2 (5 bases). The germline V and J ends were trimmed by 1 base and 2 bases, with 12 bases remaining between them. The CDR3 contains 15 residues. CDR1 MGHRA and CDR2 YSYEKL come from the germline V gene. CDR3 nucleotides: TGCGCCAGCAGCCAAGCATCTGGACTTACCTACGAGCAGTACTTC. Amino acids: CASSQASGLTYEQYF.

This clone was picked up a small number of times. V usage is TRBV2 and J usage is TRBJ1-2, with D tentatively TRBD1 (5 bases). Germline V lookup: CDR1 SNHLY, CDR2 FYNNEI. The ends were cut back, 7 bases at V and 4 bases at J, with 13 bases in the middle. The CDR3 has 13 amino acids. CDR3 in amino acids: CASKGLASYGYTF. DNA of the CDR3: TGTGCCAGCAAGGGGCTTGCGAGCTATGGCTACACCTTC.

J is TRBJ1-5 and V is TRBV6-5, with 9 bases fitting TRBD1. Germline CDR1 MNHEY, CDR2 SVGAGI. V was clipped by 8 bases and J by 3 bases; unmatched bases: 5. This CDR3 has 14 residues. CDR3 in DNA: TGTGCCAGCCGTCGGACAGGGGACAATCAGCCCCAGCATTTT. It yields the protein CASRRTGDNQPQHF.

This rearrangement joins TRBV10-1 to TRBJ1-1; no clear D gene. V gave up 0 bases and J gave up 1 base, with 6 bases separating them. CDR3 length: 14 amino acids. Germline lookup yields CDR1 WNHNN and CDR2 SYGVQD (reference sequence). The CDR3 DNA sequence: TGCGCCAGCAGTGAGTCTTCCGGGAACACTGAAGCTTTCTTT. Its translation: CASSESSGNTEAFF.

V is TRBV27 and J is TRBJ2-5; D gene ambiguous. The DNA end is a closer match to TRBJ2-7, so the J assignment may be wrong. CDR1 is MNHEY and CDR2 is SMNVEV in the germline V gene (reference sequence). The CDR3 sequence is 13 residues long. The CDR3 loop reads CASSLSGPYEQYF. Written as DNA, the CDR3 is TGTGCCAGCAGTTTATCGGGCCCCTACGAGCAGTACTTC.

The rearrangement uses TRBV5-4 and TRBJ1-2; 7 bases are shared with TRBD1. Germline V gives CDR1 SGHNT, CDR2 YYREEE (reference sequence). Germline trimming cut 3 bases from V and 0 bases from J; bases unmatched to any gene: 8. CDR3 length equals 16 residues. The chain's CDR3 is CASSSGTDGSNYGYTF. DNA of the CDR3: TGTGCCAGCAGCTCCGGGACAGACGGGTCTAACTATGGCTACACCTTC.

This chain links TRBV21-1 with TRBJ2-5; TRBD1 is taken as the D call from the table, unchecked against the DNA. The end of the DNA aligns better with TRBJ2-7, so the J call may be wrong. TRBV21-1 counts as a pseudogene. This CDR3 has 14 amino acids. The CDR3 loop is CASRLGTVPYEQYF. The CDR3 nucleotides are TGTGCCAGCAGGCTAGGGACAGTGCCCTACGAGCAGTACTTC.

The table lists this clone with a few counts. The chain carries TRBV7-6 and TRBJ2-3; tentatively, D is TRBD2 (7 bases). V was shortened by 5 bases and J by 8 bases, with 14 bases between the two germline ends. The germline CDR1 and CDR2 sequences are SGHVS and FNYEAQ. There are 13 residues in the CDR3. The CDR3 protein is CASSTAGAGTQYF. In DNA form, the CDR3 reads TGTGCCAGCAGCACCGCGGGGGCCGGTACGCAGTATTTT. Variable domain in full (rest from reference TRBV7-6 and TRBJ2-3): GAGVSQSPRYKVTKRGQDVALRCDPISGHVSLYWYRQALGQGPEFLTYFNYEAQQDKSGLPNDRFSAERPEGSISTLTIQRTEQRDSAMYRCASSTAGAGTQYFGPGTRLTVL.

V usage is TRBV28 and J usage is TRBJ1-3; weak D call: TRBD1 (5 bases). Germline V gene data show CDR1 as MDHEN and CDR2 as SYDVKM. The V end lost 5 bases, the J end lost 3 bases, and 17 bases lay between the germline ends. The CDR3 runs to 16 residues. This CDR3 reads CASSPGGGLGGNTIYF. In DNA, the CDR3 is TGTGCCAGCAGTCCCGGGGGGGGACTCGGTGGAAACACCATATATTTT.

This chain links TRBV19 with TRBJ2-1; the match to TRBD2 covers 8 bases. The CDR3 has 16 amino acids. CDR1 and CDR2 from the germline V gene are LNHDA and SQIVND (reference sequence). The junction had 9 bases not matched to a gene; V was cut back by 5 bases and J by 3 bases. The CDR3 reads CASSSVAGRLYNEQFF. The CDR3 DNA sequence: TGTGCCAGTAGTTCGGTAGCGGGGCGGCTCTACAATGAGCAGTTCTTC.

The chain is built from TRBV28 and TRBJ2-7, with 10 positions matching TRBD1. The CDR3 contains 14 residues. From germline, CDR1 is MDHEN and CDR2 SYDVKM. V dropped 5 bases and J dropped 4; count of bases not matched to a gene: 5. In DNA, the CDR3 is TGTGCCAGCAGTGACCGGGACAGGGGATACGAGCAGTACTTC. Translation gives CASSDRDRGYEQYF.

This chain joins TRBV6-5 and TRBJ1-4, with D perhaps matching TRBD1 (6 bases). Looked up from germline, CDR1 is MNHEY and CDR2 is SVGAGI. The CDR3 has 12 residues. V shed 8 bases and J shed 6 bases, with 10 bases lying between them. Written as DNA, the CDR3 is TGTGCCAGCCGGGGGGCTGATGAAAAACTGTTTTTT. Translated: CASRGADEKLFF.

This chain connects TRBV28 to TRBJ1-5; the match to TRBD1 covers 10 bases. The CDR3 extends over 18 amino acids. Germline V gives CDR1 MDHEN, CDR2 SYDVKM. V gave up 4 bases and J gave up 5 bases; unmatched junction bases: 14. This CDR3 reads CASSSFFLDRGLDQPQHF. The CDR3, as DNA: TGTGCCAGCAGTTCCTTCTTCCTTGACAGGGGGCTAGATCAGCCCCAGCATTTT.